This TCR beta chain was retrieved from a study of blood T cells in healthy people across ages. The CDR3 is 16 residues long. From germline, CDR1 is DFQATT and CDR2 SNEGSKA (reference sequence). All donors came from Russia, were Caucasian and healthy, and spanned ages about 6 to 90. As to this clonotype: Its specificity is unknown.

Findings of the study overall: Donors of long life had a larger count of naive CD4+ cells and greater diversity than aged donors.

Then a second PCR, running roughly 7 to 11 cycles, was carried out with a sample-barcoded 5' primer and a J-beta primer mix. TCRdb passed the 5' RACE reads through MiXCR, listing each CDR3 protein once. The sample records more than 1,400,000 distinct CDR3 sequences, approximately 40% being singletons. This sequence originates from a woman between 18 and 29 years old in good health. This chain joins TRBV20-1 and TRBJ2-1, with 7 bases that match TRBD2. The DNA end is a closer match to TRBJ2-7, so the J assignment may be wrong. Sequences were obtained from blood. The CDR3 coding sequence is TGCAGTGCTAGAGATCGGGGGGAGAGCTCCTACAATGAGCAGTACTTC. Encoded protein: CSARDRGESSYNEQYF.